Shown below are 26 T cell receptor beta chains from a single sample sequenced in a study of blood T cell repertoires in COVID-19. TCRdb's table, derived via immunoSEQ multiplex PCR, lists solely in-frame clones and lacks some. The sample lists 250,000 to 300,000 clones, 91% occurring once. What was sequenced was peripheral blood. These receptors came from a woman in her twenties or thirties with COVID-19, enrolled during active disease.

This sequence joins TRBV9 and TRBJ2-5, with 7 positions matching TRBD2. V dropped 9 bases and J dropped 5; count of bases not matched to a gene: 13. Germline values: CDR1 SGDLS, CDR2 YYNGEE. CDR3 size: 14 residues. The CDR3 DNA reads TGTGCCACGTCGACTAGCAGCTCTTCCGAGACCCAGTACTTC. Its protein is CATSTSSSSETQYF. Using reference TRBV9 and TRBJ2-5 for the parts outside the CDR3, the full variable domain is DSGVTQTPKHLITATGQRVTLRCSPRSGDLSVYWYQQSLDQGLQFLIQYYNGEERAKGNILERFSAQQFPDLHSELNLSSLELGDSALYFCATSTSSSSETQYFGPGTRLLVL.

The CDR3 bases are TGTGCCAGCACCTTGGACAGGGTGTCGGCTGGGGCCAACGTCCTGACTTTC. Its protein product is CASTLDRVSAGANVLTF. The chain couples TRBV27 to TRBJ2-6, with TRBD1 identical over 8 bases. The germline V gene has CDR1 MNHEY and CDR2 SMNVEV (reference sequence). Trimming removed 7 bases from V and 2 bases from J; junction bases left unmatched: 10. The length of the CDR3 is 17 residues.

The chain couples TRBV11-3 to TRBJ2-3; TRBD1 matches 9 bases. Trimming removed 5 bases from V and 2 bases from J; junction bases left unmatched: 8. This CDR3 region has 16 residues. Germline CDR1 SGHNT, CDR2 YENEEA. This CDR3 reads CASSTRTGANTDTQYF. The DNA of the CDR3 is TGTGCCAGCAGCACGCGGACAGGGGCTAACACAGATACGCAGTATTTT.

In DNA, the CDR3 is TGTGCCAGCAGATACAGGGGGGGTAGCACTGAAGCTTTCTTT. Residues: CASRYRGGSTEAFF. The J gene is TRBJ1-1, the V gene TRBV27; TRBD1 agrees at 8 bases. Germline loops: CDR1 MNHEY, CDR2 SMNVEV (reference sequence). J was trimmed by 4 bases and V by 6 bases; bases with no gene match: 7. This CDR3 is built from 14 residues.

This chain joins TRBV4-1 and TRBJ1-2; 9 nucleotides agree with TRBD1. J gave up 5 bases and V 3 bases, and 4 bases lay outside the gene matches. The CDR3 extends over 14 amino acids. Germline V lookup: CDR1 MGHRA, CDR2 YSYEKL. This chain's CDR3 is CASSQGQGKYGYTF. CDR3 DNA: TGCGCCAGCAGCCAGGGACAGGGAAAGTATGGCTACACCTTC.

CDR3 nucleotides: TGTGCCAGCTGCCCTAGGACTAATGAAAAACTGTTTTTT. Translated: CASCPRTNEKLFF. The chain recombines TRBV6-6 with TRBJ1-4; D gene uncertain. V lost 8 bases and J lost 2, with 9 bases in between. The CDR3 loop spans 13 amino acids. Germline CDR1 MNHNY, CDR2 SVGAGI (reference sequence).

The chain has TRBV7-2 and TRBJ1-3, with 11 bases identical to TRBD1. The CDR3 is 15 amino acids. Germline-derived CDR1 and CDR2 are SGHTA and FQGNSA. V gave up 3 bases and J gave up 8 bases; unmatched junction bases: 6. Here the CDR3 reads CASSFYRGQGDTIYF. CDR3 coding DNA: TGTGCCAGCAGCTTCTATCGGGGACAGGGGGACACCATATATTTT.

This clone was counted once. The J gene is TRBJ1-3, the V gene TRBV28; 8 bases align to TRBD1. V lost 8 bases, J lost 8 bases, and 11 bases stayed unmatched. CDR3 length equals 14 residues. Germline CDR1 MDHEN, CDR2 SYDVKM. The DNA for the CDR3 is TGTGCCAGCGGGGACAGGACGTGGATTGACACCATATATTTT. Amino acid sequence: CASGDRTWIDTIYF.

This rearrangement joins TRBV6-4 to TRBJ2-7, with TRBD1 identical over 10 bases. CDR3 length: 13 amino acids. Germline V gene lookup returns CDR1 MRHNA and CDR2 SNTAGT. V was pared by 4 bases and J by 6 bases, with 3 bases of the junction left unmatched. The chain's CDR3 is CASSGQGASEQYF. The CDR3 DNA reads TGTGCCAGCAGTGGACAGGGGGCGAGCGAGCAGTACTTC.

Written as DNA, the CDR3 is TGTGCCTGGAGGGGACAGGGCCTATACGAGCAGTACTTC. As protein: CAWRGQGLYEQYF. The chain uses TRBV30 and TRBJ2-7; 9 nucleotides line up with TRBD1. This CDR3 region has 13 residues. Trimming at V came to 3 bases and at J to 4 bases, leaving 4 bases not matched to a gene. In germline, CDR1 is GTSNPN, CDR2 SVGIG (reference sequence). Based on the CDR3 plus reference TRBV30 and TRBJ2-7, the full variable domain is SQTIHQWPATLVQPVGSPLSLECTVEGTSNPNLYWYRQAAGRGLQLLFYSVGIGQISSEVPQNLSASRPQDRQFILSSKKLLLSDSGFYLCAWRGQGLYEQYFGPGTRLTVT.

This clone was found a few times. The chain couples TRBV12-3 or TRBV12-4 to TRBJ2-1; unclear D gene. This CDR3 has 13 residues. V lost 7 bases to trimming and J lost 8 bases, with 15 bases between them. The CDR3 protein is CASISRVWDEQFF. As DNA, the CDR3 is TGTGCCAGCATTTCCCGGGTATGGGATGAGCAGTTCTTC.

The rearrangement joins TRBV11-1 to TRBJ2-3, with 7 bases that match TRBD1. This CDR3 region has 14 residues. Germline loops: CDR1 SGHAT, CDR2 FQDESV (reference sequence). With V trimmed by 5 bases and J by 3 bases, 5 bases remained unmatched. The CDR3 is CASSPRTGTDTQYF. The CDR3 nucleotides read TGTGCCAGCAGCCCGCGGACAGGAACAGATACGCAGTATTTT.

This clone was detected once. The V call is TRBV7-2, the J call TRBJ2-3, with D possibly matching TRBD2 (6 bases). V shed 5 bases and J shed 6 bases, with 15 bases lying between them. Germline V CDR1 and CDR2: SGHTA, FQGNSA. This CDR3 has 14 residues. CDR3 bases: TGTGCCAGCAGCCCGCGGGGATCCCGGGATACGCAGTATTTT. Protein: CASSPRGSRDTQYF.

The chain links TRBV19 to TRBJ2-3; a possible D gene is TRBD1 (6 bases). Trimming left V 5 bases short and J 6 bases short, with 15 bases between. CDR1 and CDR2 from the germline V gene are LNHDA and SQIVND (reference sequence). This CDR3 region has 14 residues. CDR3 sequence: CASSANRVVDTQYF. DNA of the CDR3: TGTGCCAGTAGTGCCAACAGGGTCGTGGATACGCAGTATTTT.

J is TRBJ2-4 and V is TRBV19; TRBD1 agrees at 10 bases. The junction had 5 bases not matched to a gene; V was cut back by 3 bases and J by 6 bases. This CDR3 has 15 amino acids. Looked up from germline, CDR1 is LNHDA and CDR2 is SQIVND (reference sequence). DNA for the CDR3: TGTGCCAGTAGTATCCCTGGGACAGGGGTAAACATTCAGTACTTC. The encoded protein is CASSIPGTGVNIQYF. The full variable domain, with the rest looked up from reference TRBV19 and TRBJ2-4, is DGGITQSPKYLFRKEGQNVTLSCEQNLNHDAMYWYRQDPGQGLRLIYYSQIVNDFQKGDIAEGYSVSREKKESFPLTVTSAQKNPTAFYLCASSIPGTGVNIQYFGAGTRLSVL.

The chain combines TRBV2 with TRBJ1-4; 7 nucleotides align to TRBD1. In germline, CDR1 is SNHLY, CDR2 FYNNEI. Trimming at V came to 7 bases and at J to 4 bases, leaving 6 bases not matched to a gene. This CDR3 spans 14 amino acids. In DNA, the CDR3 is TGTGCCAGCAAACGGGACAGAGATAATGAAAAACTGTTTTTT. Its translation is CASKRDRDNEKLFF.

J is TRBJ1-3 and V is TRBV4-1, with TRBD1 identical over 10 bases. Looked up from germline, CDR1 is MGHRA and CDR2 is YSYEKL. The trim removed 3 bases at V and 0 bases at J, leaving 11 bases unmatched. The CDR3 consists of 19 residues. CDR3 bases: TGCGCCAGCAGCCACCTCCCGGGACAGGGGCCTCACTCTGGAAACACCATATATTTT. Translating it yields CASSHLPGQGPHSGNTIYF.

The chain uses TRBV7-9 and TRBJ1-2; 10 bases line up with TRBD1. The V segment lost 5 bases and the J segment 6 bases; nucleotides outside the gene matches: 6. Germline loops: CDR1 SEHNR, CDR2 FQNEAQ (reference sequence). The CDR3 length is 14 residues. The DNA for the CDR3 is TGTGCCAGCAGCAGAGGGACAGGGGCTCATGGCTACACCTTC. This gives the protein CASSRGTGAHGYTF.

A few counts support this clone. The rearrangement links TRBV4-2 to TRBJ2-1, with TRBD1 matching over 7 bases. This CDR3 spans 16 amino acids. The trim removed 4 bases at V and 0 bases at J, leaving 6 bases unmatched. CDR1 and CDR2 (germline): LGHNA, YNFKEQ. CDR3 sequence reads: CASSPGGSRSYNEQFF. The DNA of the CDR3 is TGTGCCAGCAGCCCAGGGGGATCACGCTCCTACAATGAGCAGTTCTTC.

The rearrangement uses TRBV19 and TRBJ2-1; 9 bases fit TRBD2. V lost 4 bases and J lost 6; bases outside the gene matches: 10. CDR1 is LNHDA and CDR2 is SQIVND in the germline V gene (reference sequence). This CDR3 comprises 16 residues. CDR3 residues: CASSRLSGRGGNEQFF. The CDR3 DNA is TGTGCCAGTAGTAGGCTTAGCGGGAGAGGTGGCAATGAGCAGTTCTTC.

CDR3 in DNA: TGCGCCAGCAGCAGTGAGATGGGGCTGGCGGGCTACACCTTC. It specifies CASSSEMGLAGYTF. This chain links TRBV5-1 with TRBJ1-2, with D perhaps matching TRBD1 (5 bases). The CDR3 extends over 14 amino acids. Germline CDR1 reads SGHRS; CDR2 reads YFSETQ. Trimming left V 4 bases short and J 8 bases short, with 18 bases between. Based on the CDR3 plus reference TRBV5-1 and TRBJ1-2, the full variable domain is KAGVTQTPRYLIKTRGQQVTLSCSPISGHRSVSWYQQTPGQGLQFLFEYFSETQRNKGNFPGRFSGRQFSNSRSEMNVSTLELGDSALYLCASSSEMGLAGYTFGSGTRLTVV.

V and J are TRBV28 and TRBJ1-6; TRBD1 might be the D (6 bases). The CDR3 length is 15 residues. Trimming removed 2 bases at V and 6 bases at J, with 11 bases between. CDR1 and CDR2 from the germline V gene are MDHEN and SYDVKM. CDR3 bases: TGTGCCAGCAGTTTACAGGGCAGGGGTAATTCACCCCTCCACTTT. Protein product: CASSLQGRGNSPLHF.

This clone was counted between two and nine times. The V gene is TRBV4-1, the J gene TRBJ1-3, with a weak D call TRBD1 (5 bases). The CDR3 loop spans 19 amino acids. Trimming removed 1 base from V and 0 bases from J, with 19 bases in between. From germline, CDR1 is MGHRA and CDR2 YSYEKL. In DNA form, the CDR3 reads TGCGCCAGCAGCCAAGTTTTTCGAGGTCGCAGGGACTCTGGAAACACCATATATTTT. This translates into CASSQVFRGRRDSGNTIYF.

The chain is built from TRBV5-1 and TRBJ2-7, with D perhaps TRBD1 (6 bases). In germline, CDR1 is SGHRS, CDR2 YFSETQ. The CDR3 is 12 amino acids. Between the trimmed V and J ends, which lost 5 bases and 4 bases, there was a span of 10 bases. CDR3 amino acids: CASSSTGYEQYF. CDR3 bases: TGCGCCAGCAGTTCCACAGGGTACGAGCAGTACTTC.

CDR3 in amino acids: CASSAPTGNEDTQYF. Here the CDR3 DNA reads TGTGCCAGCAGCGCTCCGACAGGCAATGAAGATACGCAGTATTTT. The chain employs TRBV9 and TRBJ2-3; D perhaps matches TRBD1 (6 bases). Germline V gives CDR1 SGDLS, CDR2 YYNGEE. There are 15 residues in the CDR3. V was shortened by 3 bases and J by 5 bases, with 16 bases between the two germline ends.

The CDR3: CASSPSSGYGSNQPQHF. The CDR3 nucleotides read TGTGCCAGTAGTCCCTCCTCAGGGTATGGTAGCAATCAGCCCCAGCATTTT. The chain carries TRBV19 and TRBJ1-5; a weak D match, TRBD1 (5 bases). From germline, CDR1 is LNHDA and CDR2 SQIVND (reference sequence). Trimming removed 5 bases from V and 0 bases from J, with 17 bases in between. The CDR3 extends over 17 amino acids.